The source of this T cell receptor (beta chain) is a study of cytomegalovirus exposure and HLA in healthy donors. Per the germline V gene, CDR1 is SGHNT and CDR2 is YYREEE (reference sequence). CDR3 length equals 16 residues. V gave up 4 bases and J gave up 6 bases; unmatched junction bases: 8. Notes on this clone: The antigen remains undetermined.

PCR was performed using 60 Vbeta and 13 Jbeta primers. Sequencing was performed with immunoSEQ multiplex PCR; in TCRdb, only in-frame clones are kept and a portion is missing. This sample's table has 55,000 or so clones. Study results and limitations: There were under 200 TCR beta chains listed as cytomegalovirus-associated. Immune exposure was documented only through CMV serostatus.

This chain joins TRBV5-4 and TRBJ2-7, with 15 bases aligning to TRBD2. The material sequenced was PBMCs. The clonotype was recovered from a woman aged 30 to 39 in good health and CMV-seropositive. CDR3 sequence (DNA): TGTGCCAGCAGCGCCGGGACTAGCGGGAGGTATCGCGAGCAGTACTTC. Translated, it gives CASSAGTSGRYREQYF. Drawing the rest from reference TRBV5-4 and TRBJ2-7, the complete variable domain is ETGVTQSPTHLIKTRGQQVTLRCSSQSGHNTVSWYQQALGQGPQFIFQYYREEENGRGNFPPRFSGLQFPNYSSELNVNALELDDSALYLCASSAGTSGRYREQYFGPGTRLTVT.